Presented here are 24 T cell receptor beta chains from one specimen sequenced in a study of OX40 agonist ivuxolimab in advanced cancers. The library was built by means of the immunoSEQ multiplex PCR assay. TCRdb's version of the immuneACCESS table is confined to in-frame rearrangements and falls short of the full clone set. An unresolved V gene accounts for under half of the shortfall where checked; the remainder is of unknown origin. Across this sample there are about 130,000 clones, with roughly nine tenths seen only once. Around 1% of the sample is taken by the ten largest. The sample was CD4+ or CD8+ T cells sorted from blood, taken in a trial of the OX40 agonist ivuxolimab. The receptor set was obtained from an adult with an advanced solid tumor such as melanoma, head and neck, liver or kidney cancer.

This chain connects TRBV2 to TRBJ2-1, with 10 bases lining up with TRBD2. This CDR3 contains 19 residues. Germline V gives CDR1 SNHLY, CDR2 FYNNEI. The junction had 14 bases not matched to a gene; V was cut back by 6 bases and J by 0 bases. Here the CDR3 reads CASRPGLASKGGSYNEQFF. The CDR3 nucleotides are TGTGCCAGCAGGCCGGGACTAGCGTCCAAAGGCGGCTCCTACAATGAGCAGTTCTTC. Using reference TRBV2 and TRBJ2-1 for the parts outside the CDR3, the full variable domain is EPEVTQTPSHQVTQMGQEVILRCVPISNHLYFYWYRQILGQKVEFLVSFYNNEISEKSEIFDDQFSVERPDGSNFTLKIRSTKLEDSAMYFCASRPGLASKGGSYNEQFFGPGTRLTVL.

This rearrangement joins TRBV5-6 to TRBJ2-6, with a tentative D call TRBD1 (6 bases). V lost 3 bases to trimming and J lost 2 bases, with 9 bases between them. This CDR3 is built from 15 residues. Per the germline V gene, CDR1 is SGHDT and CDR2 is YYEEEE. CDR3 residues: CASSSQGAGANVLTF. The DNA of the CDR3 is TGTGCCAGCAGCTCACAGGGTGCTGGGGCCAACGTCCTGACTTTC.

The table lists this clone with a few counts. The rearrangement joins TRBV6-6 to TRBJ1-5; D perhaps matches TRBD1 (5 bases). The length of the CDR3 is 16 residues. Germline V gives CDR1 MNHNY, CDR2 SVGAGI (reference sequence). V gave up 7 bases and J gave up 0 bases, with 16 bases separating them. CDR3 nucleotides: TGTGCCAGCACCCAGACGGGGCCGTATAGCAATCAGCCCCAGCATTTT. This translates into CASTQTGPYSNQPQHF.

The rearrangement links TRBV10-3 to TRBJ2-5, with D hard to call. Germline CDR1 ENHRY, CDR2 SYGVKD. The CDR3 consists of 17 residues. Trimming took 6 bases from V and 2 from J, leaving 22 bases between them. CDR3 coding DNA: TGTGCCATCAGGAAAAACGCGGAGAGCGCTCTTCAAGAGACCCAGTACTTC. Its translation is CAIRKNAESALQETQYF.

V is TRBV10-3 and J is TRBJ2-3; no clear D. This CDR3 spans 16 amino acids. CDR1 and CDR2 (germline): ENHRY, SYGVKD. Trimming shortened V by 0 bases and J by 1 base, and 11 bases separated the two germline ends. The CDR3 here is CAISESTVTRTDTQYF. DNA of the CDR3: TGTGCCATCAGTGAGTCGACGGTCACCCGCACAGATACGCAGTATTTT.

The rearrangement links TRBV29-1 to TRBJ2-1; D ambiguous. Germline V gene data show CDR1 as SQVTM and CDR2 as ANQGSEA. The CDR3 has 12 amino acids. V was clipped by 6 bases and J by 10 bases, with 16 bases between them. CDR3 loop: CSVKGSLVEQFF. The CDR3 DNA follows: TGCAGCGTAAAAGGGTCGCTAGTCGAGCAGTTCTTC.

The V and J genes are TRBV7-3 and TRBJ2-3; TRBD1 matches at 8 bases. The CDR3 sequence is 14 residues long. The germline V gene has CDR1 SGHTA and CDR2 FQGTGA. Trimming cost V 5 bases and J 4 bases; bases outside gene matches: 5. CDR3 loop: CASSPDRAADTQYF. CDR3 bases: TGTGCCAGCAGCCCGGACAGGGCGGCAGATACGCAGTATTTT.

In its sample, this clone was seen a few times. The chain carries TRBV6-6 and TRBJ2-6; possibly TRBD1 for D (6 bases). This CDR3 is built from 13 residues. Germline CDR1 is MNHNY and CDR2 is SVGAGI (reference sequence). The V and J ends lost 7 bases and 2 bases respectively, with 6 bases between them. In DNA form, the CDR3 reads TGTGCCAGCAAGGGGGCTGGGGCCAACGTCCTGACTTTC. Encoded protein: CASKGAGANVLTF.

The chain joins TRBV7-2 to TRBJ2-2; D call uncertain. The CDR3 contains 13 residues. The germline CDR1 and CDR2 sequences are SGHTA and FQGNSA. The ends were cut back, 3 bases at V and 1 base at J, with 3 bases in the middle. This CDR3 is CASSLENTGELFF. CDR3 bases: TGTGCCAGCAGCTTGGAGAACACCGGGGAGCTGTTTTTT.

This sequence joins TRBV12-5 and TRBJ1-1; TRBD1 might be the D (6 bases). The CDR3 runs to 14 residues. V lost 5 bases, J lost 5 bases, and 15 bases lay in between. Germline V lookup: CDR1 LGHNT, CDR2 FRNRAP. CDR3 in amino acids: CASGLTTGDTEAFF. As DNA, the CDR3 is TGTGCTAGTGGTCTCACGACAGGAGATACTGAAGCTTTCTTT.

The J gene is TRBJ2-5, the V gene TRBV11-2; tentative D call: TRBD2 (5 bases). V lost 0 bases to trimming and J lost 5 bases, with 13 bases between them. The CDR3 has 15 residues. CDR1 SGHAT and CDR2 FQNNGV come from the germline V gene. The CDR3 sequence is CASSLDRVSVETQYF. The CDR3 coding sequence is TGTGCCAGCAGCTTAGATCGTGTTAGCGTCGAGACCCAGTACTTC.

This clone was seen a single time. The V gene is TRBV27, the J gene TRBJ1-1; maybe TRBD1 (5 bases). The germline V and J ends were trimmed by 4 bases and 5 bases, with 17 bases remaining between them. Looked up from germline, CDR1 is MNHEY and CDR2 is SMNVEV (reference sequence). This CDR3 contains 15 residues. The CDR3 DNA follows: TGTGCCAGCAGTTGGCAGGGTACTGCTTGGACTGAAGCTTTCTTT. It specifies CASSWQGTAWTEAFF.

The chain carries TRBV7-2 and TRBJ2-7; D tentatively fits TRBD1 or TRBD2 (6 bases each). V was cut by 6 bases and J by 3 bases, with 18 bases left in between. The CDR3 runs 15 residues. Germline V gene data show CDR1 as SGHTA and CDR2 as FQGNSA. CDR3 amino acids: CASRTGASHNYEQYF. The DNA for the CDR3 is TGTGCCAGCAGGACGGGGGCTAGTCATAACTACGAGCAGTACTTC.

This chain links TRBV7-9 with TRBJ1-1; 10 positions agree with TRBD1. V was clipped by 5 bases and J by 4 bases; unmatched bases: 7. Germline V gene data show CDR1 as SEHNR and CDR2 as FQNEAQ (reference sequence). The CDR3 is 15 residues long. CDR3 in DNA: TGTGCCAGCAGCATTCACGGGACAGGGGTCACTGAAGCTTTCTTT. Translation gives CASSIHGTGVTEAFF.

The J gene is TRBJ2-1, the V gene TRBV5-1; the match to TRBD2 covers 11 bases. The V gene's germline CDR1 is SGHRS and CDR2 YFSETQ. The CDR3 extends over 16 amino acids. V trimming: 0 bases; J trimming: 9 bases; junction bases outside the gene matches: 8. CDR3 residues: CASSLVGSGRAGEQFF. CDR3 DNA: TGCGCCAGCAGCTTGGTCGGTAGCGGGAGGGCGGGTGAGCAGTTCTTC.

The gene calls are TRBV5-4 and TRBJ1-5, with 7 bases aligning to TRBD1. Germline V gene sequence: CDR1 SGHNT, CDR2 YYREEE (reference sequence). This CDR3 region has 14 residues. J was trimmed by 9 bases and V by 5 bases; bases with no gene match: 11. CDR3 coding DNA: TGTGCCAGCAGTCAGGGGGGGGCCCGAGGGCCCCAGCATTTT. It specifies CASSQGGARGPQHF.

The gene calls are TRBV13 and TRBJ2-3; 8 bases match TRBD1. The junction had 4 bases not matched to a gene; V was cut back by 9 bases and J by 2 bases. This CDR3 contains 13 residues. Germline V gene lookup returns CDR1 PRHDT and CDR2 FYEKMQ (reference sequence). The CDR3: CASRTGITDTQYF. CDR3 sequence (DNA): TGTGCCAGTAGGACAGGGATCACAGATACGCAGTATTTT.

This rearrangement joins TRBV20-1 to TRBJ2-7; D remains unclear. Germline CDR1 reads DFQATT; CDR2 reads SNEGSKA (reference sequence). The ends were cut back, 3 bases at V and 6 bases at J, with 6 bases in the middle. CDR3 length: 10 amino acids. The CDR3 loop is CSASTVEQYF. In DNA form, the CDR3 reads TGCAGTGCTAGTACAGTCGAGCAGTACTTC.

This chain joins TRBV19 and TRBJ1-2, with a weak D call TRBD1 (5 bases). CDR3 length: 13 amino acids. In germline, CDR1 is LNHDA, CDR2 SQIVND (reference sequence). The germline V and J ends were trimmed by 7 bases and 8 bases, with 17 bases remaining between them. CDR3 in DNA: TGTGCCAGTACCGAGGGGCAGGGCCGGGGCTACACCTTC. Its translation is CASTEGQGRGYTF. Full variable domain (remainder filled in from reference TRBV19 and TRBJ1-2): DGGITQSPKYLFRKEGQNVTLSCEQNLNHDAMYWYRQDPGQGLRLIYYSQIVNDFQKGDIAEGYSVSREKKESFPLTVTSAQKNPTAFYLCASTEGQGRGYTFGSGTRLTVV.

The chain combines TRBV7-8 with TRBJ2-1, with 9 bases aligning to TRBD1. Looked up from germline, CDR1 is SGHVS and CDR2 is FQNEAQ. The CDR3 is 18 residues long. V lost 2 bases to trimming and J lost 7 bases; unmatched junction nucleotides: 15. The CDR3: CASSLNAFGTGGLNEQFF. In DNA, the CDR3 is TGTGCCAGCAGCTTAAACGCCTTTGGTACAGGGGGCTTGAATGAGCAGTTCTTC.

The chain links TRBV7-3 to TRBJ2-1; no clear D gene. Trimming cost V 1 base and J 8 bases, with 12 bases left between them. The CDR3 covers 14 residues. Germline V gene sequence: CDR1 SGHTA, CDR2 FQGTGA. CDR3 protein: CASSLRAVTHEQFF. The CDR3 DNA is TGTGCCAGCAGCTTAAGGGCAGTAACCCATGAGCAGTTCTTC.

The chain joins TRBV7-2 to TRBJ2-1; no clear D gene. Trimming took 4 bases from V and 9 from J, leaving 13 bases between them. Germline V lookup: CDR1 SGHTA, CDR2 FQGNSA. The CDR3 has 13 residues. The CDR3 loop reads CASSSIWMGEQFF. CDR3 coding DNA: TGTGCCAGCAGCTCGATATGGATGGGTGAGCAGTTCTTC.

The genes are TRBV7-9 and TRBJ2-3; 9 nucleotides match TRBD2. Germline V lookup: CDR1 SEHNR, CDR2 FQNEAQ (reference sequence). V lost 5 bases to trimming and J lost 1 base; unmatched junction nucleotides: 7. There are 16 residues in the CDR3. This CDR3 is CASSPLGLAGTDTQYF. CDR3 sequence (DNA): TGTGCCAGCAGCCCGTTGGGACTAGCAGGCACAGATACGCAGTATTTT.

This clone was seen more than once but under ten times. V gene TRBV7-2 combines with J gene TRBJ1-5; D is unresolved. Deletions cut 4 bases from V and 4 bases from J, with 5 bases between. Germline CDR1 SGHTA, CDR2 FQGNSA. The CDR3 is 12 residues long. As DNA, the CDR3 is TGTGCCAGCAGCTCAAGGAATCAGCCCCAGCATTTT. Translated: CASSSRNQPQHF.